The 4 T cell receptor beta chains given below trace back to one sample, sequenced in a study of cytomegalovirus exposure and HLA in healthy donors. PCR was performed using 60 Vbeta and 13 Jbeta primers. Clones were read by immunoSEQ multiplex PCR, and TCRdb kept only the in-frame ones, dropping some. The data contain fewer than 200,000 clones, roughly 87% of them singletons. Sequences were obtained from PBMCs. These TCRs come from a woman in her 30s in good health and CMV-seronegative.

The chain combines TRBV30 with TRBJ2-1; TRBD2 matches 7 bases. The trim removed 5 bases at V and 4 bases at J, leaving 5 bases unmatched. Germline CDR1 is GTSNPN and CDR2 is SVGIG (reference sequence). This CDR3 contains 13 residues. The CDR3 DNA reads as TGTGCCTGGTCGCGGGAGACATACAATGAGCAGTTCTTC. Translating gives CAWSRETYNEQFF.

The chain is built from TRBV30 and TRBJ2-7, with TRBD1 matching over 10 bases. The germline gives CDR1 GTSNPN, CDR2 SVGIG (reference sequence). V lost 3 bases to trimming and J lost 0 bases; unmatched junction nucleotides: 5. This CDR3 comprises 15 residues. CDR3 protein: CAWREGQGSSYEQYF. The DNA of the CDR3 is TGTGCCTGGAGGGAGGGACAGGGGTCCTCCTACGAGCAGTACTTC.

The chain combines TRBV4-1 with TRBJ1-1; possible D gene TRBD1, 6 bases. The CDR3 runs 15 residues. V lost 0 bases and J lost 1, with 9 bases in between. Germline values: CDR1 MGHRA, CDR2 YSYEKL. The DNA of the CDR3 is TGCGCCAGCAGCCAAGATCGAGGGGGGAACACTGAAGCTTTCTTT. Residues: CASSQDRGGNTEAFF.

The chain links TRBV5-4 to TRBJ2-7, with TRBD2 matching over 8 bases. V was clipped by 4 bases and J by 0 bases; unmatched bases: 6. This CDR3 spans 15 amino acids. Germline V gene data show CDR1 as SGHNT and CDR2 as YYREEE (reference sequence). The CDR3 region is CASSPRGGLSYEQYF. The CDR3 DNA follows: TGTGCCAGCAGCCCCCGGGGGGGCCTCTCCTACGAGCAGTACTTC.